These 14 T cell receptor beta chains share one sample of origin, sequenced in a study of Tregs in tolerant kidney transplant recipients. TCRdb keeps only in-frame clones here, not all; method: immunoSEQ multiplex PCR. The table has roughly 250,000 clones, 80% to 85% seen once. Sequencing was performed on CD4+ T cells from blood. These receptors all stem from a human donor in good health.

The chain combines TRBV5-1 with TRBJ1-2; a possible D gene is TRBD1 (6 bases). Germline V gene lookup returns CDR1 SGHRS and CDR2 YFSETQ. The germline V and J ends were trimmed by 0 bases and 4 bases, with 19 bases remaining between them. The CDR3 is made up of 17 amino acids. The CDR3 nucleotides are TGCGCCAGCAGCTTGGACGGGGGACAACCACAAACCTATGGCTACACCTTC. Protein product: CASSLDGGQPQTYGYTF.

The V call is TRBV29-1, the J call TRBJ1-2; 8 bases are a match to TRBD1. The V segment lost 3 bases and the J segment 0 bases; nucleotides outside the gene matches: 12. Germline-derived CDR1 and CDR2 are SQVTM and ANQGSEA. This CDR3 has 17 residues. The DNA for the CDR3 is TGCAGCGTTGAGTCTCGGACAGGGATCTTAGCTAACTATGGCTACACCTTC. Encoded protein: CSVESRTGILANYGYTF. Full variable domain (outside the CDR3, taken from reference TRBV29-1 and TRBJ1-2): SAVISQKPSRDICQRGTSLTIQCQVDSQVTMMFWYRQQPGQSLTLIATANQGSEATYESGFVIDKFPISRPNLTFSTLTVSNMSPEDSSIYLCSVESRTGILANYGYTFGSGTRLTVV.

This clone has more than one count but fewer than ten. V usage is TRBV5-1 and J usage is TRBJ2-1, with 10 bases aligning to TRBD2. The J segment lost 4 bases and the V segment lost 4 bases, leaving 5 bases of the junction unmatched. In germline, CDR1 is SGHRS, CDR2 YFSETQ. CDR3 length: 15 amino acids. The CDR3 sequence: CASSQGTSAYNEQFF. The CDR3, as DNA: TGCGCCAGCAGCCAAGGGACTAGCGCGTACAATGAGCAGTTCTTC.

The V call is TRBV5-1, the J call TRBJ1-1; the D is unclear. Trimming took 5 bases from V and 1 from J, leaving 9 bases between them. CDR1 is SGHRS, CDR2 YFSETQ, per germline. This CDR3 has 13 residues. The CDR3 is CASSFTENTEAFF. CDR3 coding DNA: TGCGCCAGCAGTTTCACAGAGAACACTGAAGCTTTCTTT.

The V call is TRBV21-1, the J call TRBJ2-7; TRBD1 reflects the table's D call only, with no check against the DNA. TRBV21-1 is designated a pseudogene. This CDR3 comprises 16 residues. DNA for the CDR3: TGTGCCAGCAGCCCCCAGAGGGGGAAAGTCTCCTACGAGCAGTACTTC. It encodes CASSPQRGKVSYEQYF.

V gene TRBV6-5 combines with J gene TRBJ1-6; D gene ambiguous. Germline CDR1 and CDR2: MNHEY and SVGAGI. V was trimmed by 6 bases and J by 10 bases, leaving 13 bases between them. CDR3 length: 13 residues. CDR3 sequence: CASSQVARSPLHF. The DNA for the CDR3 is TGTGCCAGCAGCCAAGTCGCCAGGTCACCCCTCCACTTT.

The rearrangement joins TRBV7-9 to TRBJ2-7, with 11 bases matching TRBD2. CDR1 and CDR2 from the germline V gene are SEHNR and FQNEAQ (reference sequence). J gave up 2 bases and V 5 bases, and 5 bases lay outside the gene matches. The CDR3 totals 15 residues. CDR3 amino acids: CASSHPSGGTYEQYF. CDR3 bases: TGTGCCAGCAGCCACCCTAGCGGGGGGACCTACGAGCAGTACTTC. Complete variable domain (other parts from reference TRBV7-9 and TRBJ2-7): DTGVSQNPRHKITKRGQNVTFRCDPISEHNRLYWYRQTLGQGPEFLTYFQNEAQLEKSRLLSDRFSAERPKGSFSTLEIQRTEQGDSAMYLCASSHPSGGTYEQYFGPGTRLTVT.

CDR3 nucleotides: TGTGCCACAGGTAGCGGAAACACCATATATTTT. Translating it yields CATGSGNTIYF. The rearrangement uses TRBV13 and TRBJ1-3, with unresolved D. The ends were cut back, 10 bases at V and 4 bases at J, with 8 bases in the middle. The germline gives CDR1 PRHDT, CDR2 FYEKMQ (reference sequence). The CDR3 has 11 amino acids.

The chain employs TRBV5-1 and TRBJ2-3; D remains ambiguous. The V gene lost 0 bases and the J gene lost 4 bases, with 9 bases spanning the gap. CDR1 and CDR2 from the germline V gene are SGHRS and YFSETQ. This CDR3 is 14 amino acids long. This CDR3 reads CASSLGRAADTQYF. CDR3 DNA sequence: TGCGCCAGCAGCTTGGGTAGGGCCGCAGATACGCAGTATTTT.

The gene calls are TRBV12-2 and TRBJ2-7; TRBD2, the table's D call, was not compared with the DNA. TRBV12-2 is termed a pseudogene. CDR3 length: 15 residues. CDR3 nucleotides: TGTGCAAGTCGCTTAGGCGGGAGGACTACCTACGAGCAGTACTTC. As protein: CASRLGGRTTYEQYF.

V is TRBV18 and J is TRBJ2-5; 7 positions match TRBD2. The CDR3 sequence is 17 residues long. CDR1 and CDR2 (germline): KGHSH, LQKENI. The trim removed 3 bases at V and 4 bases at J, leaving 14 bases unmatched. CDR3 in amino acids: CASSPAGTTRSTETQYF. The CDR3 nucleotides read TGTGCCAGCTCACCGGCCGGGACTACACGGTCGACAGAGACCCAGTACTTC. Filled out from reference TRBV18 and TRBJ2-5, the complete variable domain reads NAGVMQNPRHLVRRRGQEARLRCSPMKGHSHVYWYRQLPEEGLKFMVYLQKENIIDESGMPKERFSAEFPKEGPSILRIQQVVRGDSAAYFCASSPAGTTRSTETQYFGPGTRLLVL.

The V gene is TRBV30, the J gene TRBJ2-5; 7 bases are shared with TRBD2. V shed 2 bases and J 4 bases; nucleotides not matched to a gene: 4. The CDR3 covers 13 residues. The germline V gene encodes CDR1 GTSNPN and CDR2 SVGIG (reference sequence). The CDR3 loop reads CAWSSGVRETQYF. The CDR3 DNA follows: TGTGCCTGGAGTAGCGGGGTACGAGAGACCCAGTACTTC. Filled out from reference TRBV30 and TRBJ2-5, the complete variable domain reads SQTIHQWPATLVQPVGSPLSLECTVEGTSNPNLYWYRQAAGRGLQLLFYSVGIGQISSEVPQNLSASRPQDRQFILSSKKLLLSDSGFYLCAWSSGVRETQYFGPGTRLLVL.

In DNA form, the CDR3 reads TGCGCCAGCAGTGTAGGGAGTGGCGAGCAGTACTTC. It codes for CASSVGSGEQYF. V gene TRBV10-1 combines with J gene TRBJ2-7; tentative D call: TRBD2 (5 bases). V was trimmed by 4 bases and J by 6 bases, leaving 10 bases between them. The CDR3 contains 12 residues. Germline CDR1 reads WNHNN; CDR2 reads SYGVQD (reference sequence).

The rearrangement joins TRBV9 to TRBJ1-1; 7 nucleotides agree with TRBD1. Losses at the gene ends were 0 bases for V and 5 bases for J; bases not matched to a gene: 7. This CDR3 contains 15 residues. Per the germline V gene, CDR1 is SGDLS and CDR2 is YYNGEE. The CDR3: CASSVAGRGGTEAFF. For the CDR3, the DNA is TGTGCCAGCAGCGTAGCGGGCAGGGGGGGTACTGAAGCTTTCTTT.